These 27 T cell receptor beta chains were sequenced from one sample in a study of blood T cell repertoires in COVID-19. The method was immunoSEQ multiplex PCR; TCRdb's version includes in-frame clones alone and lacks a portion of them. In the table there are around 77,000 clones, 85% of which are singletons. The sample consisted of peripheral blood. Source of these receptors: an elderly man with acute or convalescent COVID-19.

The chain couples TRBV5-4 to TRBJ1-1; the match to TRBD1 covers 10 bases. V lost 4 bases to trimming and J lost 4 bases; unmatched junction nucleotides: 10. This CDR3 region has 16 residues. Germline-derived CDR1 and CDR2 are SGHNT and YYREEE (reference sequence). CDR3: CASSRGDRGGITEAFF. DNA of the CDR3: TGTGCCAGCAGCCGAGGGGACAGGGGAGGAATCACTGAAGCTTTCTTT. The variable domain in full, completed from reference TRBV5-4 and TRBJ1-1, reads ETGVTQSPTHLIKTRGQQVTLRCSSQSGHNTVSWYQQALGQGPQFIFQYYREEENGRGNFPPRFSGLQFPNYSSELNVNALELDDSALYLCASSRGDRGGITEAFFGQGTRLTVV.

The chain couples TRBV9 to TRBJ1-1; the D is unclear. The CDR3 is made up of 15 amino acids. The germline V gene encodes CDR1 SGDLS and CDR2 YYNGEE. Trimming pared 0 bases from V and 1 base from J, leaving 10 bases between. The CDR3 sequence is CASSVGGTWNTEAFF. For the CDR3, the DNA is TGTGCCAGCAGCGTAGGCGGCACTTGGAACACTGAAGCTTTCTTT.

As regards this clone: Within the sample, other DNA sequences also encode this same CDR3. The rearrangement uses TRBV6-5 and TRBJ1-1; D might be TRBD1 (6 bases). The V end lost 4 bases, the J end lost 1 base, and 7 bases lay between the germline ends. The germline CDR1 and CDR2 sequences are MNHEY and SVGAGI. This CDR3 is 13 amino acids long. The CDR3 here is CASSSQGNTEAFF. CDR3 nucleotides: TGTGCCAGCAGTTCACAGGGGAACACTGAAGCTTTCTTT.

This chain joins TRBV19 and TRBJ2-4, with a weak D call TRBD1 (6 bases). CDR3 length: 19 amino acids. In germline, CDR1 is LNHDA, CDR2 SQIVND (reference sequence). Between the trimmed V and J ends, which lost 5 bases and 0 bases, there was a span of 23 bases. CDR3 nucleotide sequence: TGTGCCAGTAGTCCTATAGGTACAGGGAGAACAAAAGCCAAAAACATTCAGTACTTC. Translated: CASSPIGTGRTKAKNIQYF.

The V gene is TRBV6-2 or TRBV6-3, the J gene TRBJ2-7, with D possibly being TRBD1 (6 bases). The CDR3 consists of 15 residues. The V end was cut by 0 bases, the J end by 3 bases, with 12 bases between. CDR1 MNHEY and CDR2 SVGEGT come from the germline V gene. The CDR3 region has the DNA TGTGCCAGCAGTTACTCGGTTCTGACAGGCTACGAGCAGTACTTC. It is translated as CASSYSVLTGYEQYF.

The chain carries TRBV7-2 and TRBJ1-3; maybe TRBD1 (6 bases). Germline CDR1 reads SGHTA; CDR2 reads FQGNSA. The length of the CDR3 is 14 residues. The V and J ends lost 3 bases and 4 bases respectively, with 10 bases between them. CDR3 nucleotides: TGTGCCAGCAGCTTGAACAGGGAAGGAAACACCATATATTTT. Translated, it gives CASSLNREGNTIYF.

The rearrangement links TRBV28 to TRBJ1-3, with 7 bases matching TRBD1. V trimming: 7 bases; J trimming: 0 bases; junction bases outside the gene matches: 6. Looked up from germline, CDR1 is MDHEN and CDR2 is SYDVKM. This CDR3 contains 15 residues. The CDR3 nucleotides are TGTGCCAGCACCCTGGGACAGAGCTCTGGAAACACCATATATTTT. It codes for CASTLGQSSGNTIYF.

The gene calls are TRBV28 and TRBJ2-7, with 12 bases lining up with TRBD2. With V trimmed by 8 bases and J by 6 bases, 8 bases remained unmatched. The CDR3 sequence is 14 residues long. Germline V gives CDR1 MDHEN, CDR2 SYDVKM. CDR3 nucleotides: TGTGCCAGCGGTAAACTAGCGGGGGGAGGCGAGCAGTACTTC. Residues: CASGKLAGGGEQYF.

The chain couples TRBV3-1 (or the pseudogene TRBV3-2) to TRBJ2-1; 7 bases line up with TRBD2. With V trimmed by 1 base and J by 7 bases, 4 bases remained unmatched. The germline CDR1 and CDR2 sequences are LGHDT and YNNKEL (reference sequence). This CDR3 is built from 14 residues. CDR3 sequence reads: CASSQGRGRNEQFF. The CDR3 bases are TGTGCCAGCAGCCAAGGGCGGGGGAGGAATGAGCAGTTCTTC.

The V and J genes are TRBV7-2 and TRBJ1-1; D remains ambiguous. From germline, CDR1 is SGHTA and CDR2 FQGNSA. V lost 2 bases to trimming and J lost 4 bases, with 14 bases between them. The CDR3 has 15 residues. The CDR3 region is CASSLREGRITEAFF. The CDR3 nucleotides read TGTGCCAGCAGCTTAAGGGAGGGAAGAATCACTGAAGCTTTCTTT.

This clone showed up just once. J is TRBJ1-5 and V is TRBV30, with D unclear. V was cut by 0 bases and J by 3 bases, with 9 bases left in between. CDR3 length: 14 residues. Germline CDR1 is GTSNPN and CDR2 is SVGIG (reference sequence). The CDR3 sequence is CAWSVKQPNQPQHF. The CDR3 nucleotides read TGTGCCTGGAGTGTAAAACAACCCAATCAGCCCCAGCATTTT.

The chain joins TRBV9 to TRBJ1-6; D not resolved. The CDR3 extends over 15 amino acids. The V and J ends lost 0 bases and 8 bases respectively, with 12 bases between them. CDR1 is SGDLS and CDR2 is YYNGEE in the germline V gene. The CDR3 DNA sequence: TGTGCCAGCAGCGTAGGTTCTTTTTCAGATTCACCCCTCCACTTT. This sequence encodes CASSVGSFSDSPLHF.

This chain connects TRBV3-1 (or the pseudogene TRBV3-2) to TRBJ1-1, with D possibly being TRBD1 (5 bases). CDR3 length: 17 amino acids. Trimming shortened V by 0 bases and J by 4 bases, and 18 bases separated the two germline ends. Germline loops: CDR1 LGHDT, CDR2 YNNKEL (reference sequence). CDR3 bases: TGTGCCAGCAGCCAAGATCGCGGGGCGCGAGGTGGCACTGAAGCTTTCTTT. Its translation is CASSQDRGARGGTEAFF.

V usage is TRBV7-3 and J usage is TRBJ2-1; tentatively, D is TRBD2 (5 bases). CDR1 is SGHTA and CDR2 is FQGTGA in the germline V gene. The CDR3 is made up of 14 amino acids. V was cut by 2 bases and J by 2 bases, with 7 bases left in between. The CDR3 bases are TGTGCCAGCAGCTTATCCGGGGCCTACAATGAGCAGTTCTTC. It encodes CASSLSGAYNEQFF.

V gene TRBV9 combines with J gene TRBJ2-3, with 8 bases lining up with TRBD2. The V segment lost 4 bases and the J segment 1 base; nucleotides outside the gene matches: 5. Germline CDR1 SGDLS, CDR2 YYNGEE. The CDR3 is 15 amino acids. This CDR3 reads CASSSAGARTDTQYF. For the CDR3, the DNA is TGTGCCAGCAGCTCAGCGGGGGCCCGCACAGATACGCAGTATTTT. The full variable domain, in which reference TRBV9 and TRBJ2-3 provide the parts outside the CDR3, is DSGVTQTPKHLITATGQRVTLRCSPRSGDLSVYWYQQSLDQGLQFLIQYYNGEERAKGNILERFSAQQFPDLHSELNLSSLELGDSALYFCASSSAGARTDTQYFGPGTRLTVL.

This chain uses TRBV11-3 with TRBJ2-7; TRBD2 matches at 7 bases. The junction had 7 bases not matched to a gene; V was cut back by 5 bases and J by 6 bases. In germline, CDR1 is SGHNT, CDR2 YENEEA. The CDR3 runs 13 residues. Here the CDR3 DNA reads TGTGCCAGCAGCAAAGGGAGGGCCGGCGAGCAGTACTTC. This translates into CASSKGRAGEQYF.

The V call is TRBV5-1, the J call TRBJ1-1; 7 bases are shared with TRBD1. V lost 2 bases and J lost 4; bases outside the gene matches: 11. The CDR3 loop spans 16 amino acids. CDR1 SGHRS and CDR2 YFSETQ come from the germline V gene. CDR3 loop: CASSFTEGAIGTEAFF. CDR3 DNA sequence: TGCGCCAGCAGCTTTACAGAGGGGGCGATAGGCACTGAAGCTTTCTTT.

This clone was recorded once. The V and J genes are TRBV4-3 and TRBJ2-1; tentatively, D is TRBD1 (6 bases). This CDR3 contains 17 residues. The germline V and J ends were trimmed by 0 bases and 0 bases, with 12 bases remaining between them. Per the germline V gene, CDR1 is LGHNA and CDR2 is YSLEER. As DNA, the CDR3 is TGCGCCAGCAGCCAAGATCCAGGGGTCCCCTCCTACAATGAGCAGTTCTTC. Amino acids: CASSQDPGVPSYNEQFF.

This chain connects TRBV7-2 to TRBJ1-3; 8 bases match TRBD1. Germline assignment: CDR1 SGHTA and CDR2 FQGNSA. V dropped 4 bases and J dropped 1; count of bases not matched to a gene: 9. This CDR3 is 17 amino acids long. As DNA, the CDR3 is TGTGCCAGCAGCTGGACAGGGAGCCCCGTTTCTGGAAACACCATATATTTT. It translates to CASSWTGSPVSGNTIYF.

This chain connects TRBV5-1 to TRBJ1-4; maybe TRBD1 (5 bases). Trimming took off 5 bases at V and 0 bases at J, with 11 bases between the two ends. Germline V gene sequence: CDR1 SGHRS, CDR2 YFSETQ. This CDR3 is built from 15 residues. CDR3 nucleotides: TGCGCCAGCAGTTTCTCGGGGGCAACTAATGAAAAACTGTTTTTT. Translation: CASSFSGATNEKLFF.

This clone occurred a few times. A read error may account for a junction end that differs from germline. The V gene is TRBV6-5, the J gene TRBJ1-3; D is unresolved. CDR3 size: 11 residues. Germline V gene data show CDR1 as MNHEY and CDR2 as SVGAGI. In DNA form, the CDR3 reads TGTGCCAGCATCCGAGGGAACCTATGGATATTT. Encoded protein: CASIRGNLWIF.

V and J are TRBV7-8 and TRBJ1-4; no firm D call. Germline values: CDR1 SGHVS, CDR2 FQNEAQ. The ends were cut back, 1 base at V and 4 bases at J, with 7 bases in the middle. The CDR3 sequence is 14 residues long. The CDR3 sequence is CASSLDGSNEKLFF. CDR3 coding DNA: TGTGCCAGCAGCTTAGATGGGAGTAATGAAAAACTGTTTTTT.

The J gene is TRBJ2-2, the V gene TRBV6-4; possibly TRBD1 for D (6 bases). The germline V and J ends were trimmed by 6 bases and 5 bases, with 7 bases remaining between them. The CDR3 totals 12 residues. CDR1 and CDR2 from the germline V gene are MRHNA and SNTAGT. CDR3 DNA sequence: TGTGCCAGCAGAACAGGGACCGGGGAGCTGTTTTTT. Protein: CASRTGTGELFF.

This clone came up once. This chain links TRBV14 with TRBJ2-7; TRBD1 matches 9 bases. The CDR3 totals 14 residues. From germline, CDR1 is SGHDN and CDR2 FVKESK. V trimming: 2 bases; J trimming: 4 bases; junction bases outside the gene matches: 3. CDR3 in DNA: TGTGCCAGCAGCCAAAGACAGGGGGGGTACGAGCAGTACTTC. Residues: CASSQRQGGYEQYF. The full variable domain, rest sourced from reference TRBV14 and TRBJ2-7, is EAGVTQFPSHSVIEKGQTVTLRCDPISGHDNLYWYRRVMGKEIKFLLHFVKESKQDESGMPNNRFLAERTGGTYSTLKVQPAELEDSGVYFCASSQRQGGYEQYFGPGTRLTVT.

This chain connects TRBV6-5 to TRBJ2-7; 8 bases match TRBD1. Germline lookup yields CDR1 MNHEY and CDR2 SVGAGI. This CDR3 spans 13 amino acids. J lost 6 bases, V lost 8 bases, and 9 bases had no gene match. The CDR3 sequence: CASRLDRGSEQYF. CDR3 in DNA: TGTGCCAGCCGCCTAGACAGGGGATCCGAGCAGTACTTC.

V is TRBV7-9 and J is TRBJ2-5, with D possibly TRBD1 on 5 matching bases. Germline V gene sequence: CDR1 SEHNR, CDR2 FQNEAQ (reference sequence). Between the trimmed V and J ends, which lost 5 bases and 4 bases, there was a span of 14 bases. This CDR3 spans 14 amino acids. CDR3 nucleotide sequence: TGTGCCAGCAGCCTAGGATACAGGATAGAGACCCAGTACTTC. Its protein is CASSLGYRIETQYF.

This sequence joins TRBV23-1 and TRBJ1-5; possibly TRBD1 for D (6 bases). TRBV23-1 is an ORF, with its function uncertain. This CDR3 comprises 16 residues. Trimming took 3 bases from V and 1 from J, leaving 13 bases between them. CDR3 sequence reads: CASSQTDRNSNQPQHF. In DNA, the CDR3 is TGCGCCAGCAGTCAGACGGACAGAAACAGCAATCAGCCCCAGCATTTT.